The 18 T cell receptor beta chains in this list originate from one sample, sequenced in a study of blood T cell repertoires in COVID-19. Method: immunoSEQ multiplex PCR; TCRdb's copy keeps in-frame clones and lacks some. The table includes some 180,000 clones, 75% to 90% detected once. Sequenced material: peripheral blood. Every receptor here comes from a man between 60 and 75 years old with acute or convalescent COVID-19.

The chain is built from TRBV7-8 and TRBJ2-2, with D possibly being TRBD2 (6 bases). With 1 base removed from V and 13 bases from J, the gap between germline ends came to 13 bases. This CDR3 is built from 13 residues. Germline lookup yields CDR1 SGHVS and CDR2 FQNEAQ. The CDR3 loop reads CASSLGEEGVLFF. The CDR3 DNA is TGTGCCAGCAGCTTAGGAGAGGAGGGCGTGCTGTTTTTT. Using reference TRBV7-8 and TRBJ2-2 for the parts outside the CDR3, the full variable domain is GAGVSQSPRYKVAKRGQDVALRCDPISGHVSLFWYQQALGQGPEFLTYFQNEAQLDKSGLPSDRFFAERPEGSVSTLKIQRTQQEDSAVYLCASSLGEEGVLFFGEGSRLTVL.

V gene TRBV16 combines with J gene TRBJ1-2; D possibly corresponds to TRBD1 (6 bases). The germline gives CDR1 KGHSY, CDR2 FQNENV. The CDR3 totals 16 residues. V was clipped by 6 bases and J by 1 base, with 18 bases between them. The CDR3 loop reads CASSRIVTGINYGYTF. The CDR3 coding sequence is TGTGCCAGCAGTCGCATAGTGACAGGAATTAACTATGGCTACACCTTC.

This clone occurred a few times. The rearrangement uses TRBV7-2 and TRBJ1-6, with TRBD1 as a possible D gene (6 bases). The CDR3 has 15 amino acids. V lost 6 bases, J lost 5 bases, and 14 bases lay in between. Germline lookup yields CDR1 SGHTA and CDR2 FQGNSA. The CDR3 spells CASSSQGRDNSPLHF. The CDR3 nucleotides are TGTGCCAGCAGTTCCCAGGGGCGGGATAATTCACCCCTCCACTTT. The variable domain in full, with the rest retrieved from reference TRBV7-2 and TRBJ1-6, is GAGVSQSPSNKVTEKGKDVELRCDPISGHTALYWYRQSLGQGLEFLIYFQGNSAPDKSGLPSDRFSAERTGGSVSTLTIQRTQQEDSAVYLCASSSQGRDNSPLHFGNGTRLTVT.

The V gene is TRBV7-2, the J gene TRBJ1-6, with 8 bases that match TRBD1. The CDR3 has 15 amino acids. Germline loops: CDR1 SGHTA, CDR2 FQGNSA. Trimming removed 7 bases from V and 9 bases from J; junction bases left unmatched: 11. CDR3 protein: CASISDRARGSPLHF. The DNA of the CDR3 is TGTGCCAGCATCTCGGACAGGGCTCGGGGTTCACCCCTCCACTTT.

The chain links TRBV11-2 to TRBJ1-4; no clear D gene. V was cut by 1 base and J by 4 bases, with 10 bases left in between. Germline V gene data show CDR1 as SGHAT and CDR2 as FQNNGV. The CDR3 spans 15 residues. CDR3 sequence (DNA): TGTGCCAGCAGCTTAGTTTTCAGGTTTAATGAAAAACTGTTTTTT. Residues: CASSLVFRFNEKLFF.

This clone has only one observation. The gene calls are TRBV15 and TRBJ1-5, with unresolved D. CDR3 length: 16 amino acids. V gave up 1 base and J gave up 2 bases, with 12 bases separating them. The germline V gene encodes CDR1 LNHNV and CDR2 YYDKDF (reference sequence). This CDR3 reads CATSRGFGEGNQPQHF. For the CDR3, the DNA is TGTGCCACCAGCAGAGGTTTCGGGGAGGGCAATCAGCCCCAGCATTTT.

The V gene is TRBV13, the J gene TRBJ2-7; 9 bases fit TRBD1. CDR1 is PRHDT, CDR2 FYEKMQ, per germline (reference sequence). This CDR3 has 15 amino acids. V gave up 5 bases and J gave up 4 bases; unmatched junction bases: 9. The CDR3 bases are TGTGCCAGCAGCCAAGATCCGGGACAGGGTTACGAGCAGTACTTC. It codes for CASSQDPGQGYEQYF.

In its sample, this clone was seen once. This rearrangement joins TRBV6-5 to TRBJ1-1; D ambiguous. Germline V lookup: CDR1 MNHEY, CDR2 SVGAGI. The CDR3 totals 15 residues. The V gene lost 0 bases and the J gene lost 0 bases, with 8 bases spanning the gap. CDR3 sequence: CASSYSSGLNTEAFF. In DNA form, the CDR3 reads TGTGCCAGCAGTTACTCATCCGGGTTGAACACTGAAGCTTTCTTT.

This clone was recorded only once. The rearrangement links TRBV10-3 to TRBJ1-3, with 8 bases identical to TRBD1. Looked up from germline, CDR1 is ENHRY and CDR2 is SYGVKD. The CDR3 totals 15 residues. V dropped 6 bases and J dropped 4; count of bases not matched to a gene: 8. The CDR3 DNA reads as TGTGCCATCAGGGAGGCCGGGACAGGCGGAAACACCATATATTTT. Amino acid sequence: CAIREAGTGGNTIYF.

This rearrangement joins TRBV6-5 to TRBJ2-1, with TRBD2 matching 9 bases. Trimming removed 6 bases from V and 9 bases from J; junction bases left unmatched: 6. Germline lookup yields CDR1 MNHEY and CDR2 SVGAGI. The CDR3 consists of 13 residues. The DNA for the CDR3 is TGTGCCAGCAGGGGCGGGGGGGCAGTTGAGCAGTTCTTC. This sequence encodes CASRGGGAVEQFF.

The genes are TRBV6-6 and TRBJ2-1; 7 nucleotides match TRBD2. The V and J ends lost 0 bases and 7 bases, in that order; junction bases with no gene match: 6. The germline V gene has CDR1 MNHNY and CDR2 SVGAGI (reference sequence). The CDR3 runs to 15 residues. CDR3 protein: CASSYSSGRGNEQFF. DNA of the CDR3: TGTGCCAGCAGTTACTCATCAGGGAGGGGTAATGAGCAGTTCTTC.

The chain recombines TRBV7-9 with TRBJ1-4, with 11 bases fitting TRBD1. Trimming at V came to 5 bases and at J to 3 bases, leaving 5 bases not matched to a gene. The CDR3 contains 16 residues. Germline CDR1 is SEHNR and CDR2 is FQNEAQ (reference sequence). In nucleotides, the CDR3 is TGTGCCAGCAGCCCTGGACAGGGGGCGGCTAATGAAAAACTGTTTTTT. Its protein product is CASSPGQGAANEKLFF.

V gene TRBV6-2 or TRBV6-3 combines with J gene TRBJ1-2, with 9 bases fitting TRBD1. CDR3 length equals 17 residues. CDR1 and CDR2 from the germline V gene are MNHEY and SVGEGT. V lost 0 bases and J lost 4; bases outside the gene matches: 9. CDR3 nucleotides: TGTGCCAGCAGTTACTCAACCGGGACAGGGATAAGCTATGGCTACACCTTC. It codes for CASSYSTGTGISYGYTF.

This clone was counted a few times. The gene calls are TRBV9 and TRBJ2-7; 8 bases align to TRBD2. The length of the CDR3 is 14 residues. Germline values: CDR1 SGDLS, CDR2 YYNGEE. V lost 8 bases and J lost 1; bases outside the gene matches: 8. CDR3 region: CASSTGGGSYEQYF. CDR3 nucleotide sequence: TGTGCCAGTAGCACCGGGGGGGGATCCTACGAGCAGTACTTC.

This chain connects TRBV29-1 to TRBJ1-1; weak D call: TRBD1 (5 bases). CDR3 length: 12 residues. Germline CDR1 SQVTM, CDR2 ANQGSEA. V gave up 3 bases and J gave up 6 bases, with 11 bases separating them. The CDR3 is CSVEEGIPEAFF. The CDR3 bases are TGCAGCGTTGAGGAGGGGATCCCTGAAGCTTTCTTT. Full variable domain (outside the CDR3, taken from reference TRBV29-1 and TRBJ1-1): SAVISQKPSRDICQRGTSLTIQCQVDSQVTMMFWYRQQPGQSLTLIATANQGSEATYESGFVIDKFPISRPNLTFSTLTVSNMSPEDSSIYLCSVEEGIPEAFFGQGTRLTVV.

The chain is built from TRBV10-3 and TRBJ2-1; 10 nucleotides line up with TRBD2. Germline V CDR1 and CDR2: ENHRY, SYGVKD. This CDR3 contains 16 residues. Germline trimming cut 8 bases from V and 0 bases from J; bases unmatched to any gene: 7. The CDR3 DNA reads as TGTGCCATCTCGGAGCGGGAGGGCAGCTCCTACAATGAGCAGTTCTTC. Translating gives CAISEREGSSYNEQFF.

The chain carries TRBV6-6 and TRBJ2-7, with a possible D match to TRBD2 (6 bases). Trimming took 0 bases from V and 5 from J, leaving 14 bases between them. From germline, CDR1 is MNHNY and CDR2 SVGAGI (reference sequence). The CDR3 length is 15 residues. CDR3 sequence (DNA): TGTGCCAGCAGTTACTCGAGTAAACCGGGGGACGAGCAGTACTTC. Amino acids: CASSYSSKPGDEQYF.

The CDR3 bases are TGTGCCAGCAGCCGGTGGGTGGGCGAAGCTTTCTTT. It codes for CASSRWVGEAFF. The chain recombines TRBV12-3 or TRBV12-4 with TRBJ1-1, with D unclear. The CDR3 runs to 12 residues. The V end lost 6 bases, the J end lost 8 bases, and 13 bases lay between the germline ends.